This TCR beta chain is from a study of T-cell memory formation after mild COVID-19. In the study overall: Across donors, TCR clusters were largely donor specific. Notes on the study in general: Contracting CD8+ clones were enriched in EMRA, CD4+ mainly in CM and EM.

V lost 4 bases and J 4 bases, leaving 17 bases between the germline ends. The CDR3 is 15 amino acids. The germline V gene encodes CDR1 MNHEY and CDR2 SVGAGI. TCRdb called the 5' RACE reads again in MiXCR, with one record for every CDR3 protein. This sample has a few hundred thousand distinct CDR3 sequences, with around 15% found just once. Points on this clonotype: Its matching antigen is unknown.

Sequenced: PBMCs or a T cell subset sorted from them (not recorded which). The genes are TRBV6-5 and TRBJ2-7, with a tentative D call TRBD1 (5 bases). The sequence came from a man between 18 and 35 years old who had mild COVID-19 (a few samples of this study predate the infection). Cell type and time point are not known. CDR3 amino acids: CASSWGADRRYEQYF. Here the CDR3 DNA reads TGTGCCAGCAGTTGGGGTGCCGACAGAAGATACGAGCAGTACTTC.